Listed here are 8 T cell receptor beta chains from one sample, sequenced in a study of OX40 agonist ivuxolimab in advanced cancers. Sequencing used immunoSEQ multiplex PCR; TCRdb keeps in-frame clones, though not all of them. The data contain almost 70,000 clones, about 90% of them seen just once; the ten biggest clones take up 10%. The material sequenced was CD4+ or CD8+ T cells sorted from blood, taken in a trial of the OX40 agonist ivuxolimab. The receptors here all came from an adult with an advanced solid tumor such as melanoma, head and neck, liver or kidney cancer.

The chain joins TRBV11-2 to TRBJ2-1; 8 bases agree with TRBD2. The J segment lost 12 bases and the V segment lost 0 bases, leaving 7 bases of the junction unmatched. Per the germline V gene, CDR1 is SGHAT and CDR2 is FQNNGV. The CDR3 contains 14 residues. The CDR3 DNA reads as TGTGCCAGCAGCTTAGATCTCGGCGGGAGGAGGCAGTTCTTC. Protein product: CASSLDLGGRRQFF. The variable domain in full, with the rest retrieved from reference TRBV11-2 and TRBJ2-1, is EAGVAQSPRYKIIEKRQSVAFWCNPISGHATLYWYQQILGQGPKLLIQFQNNGVVDDSQLPKDRFSAERLKGVDSTLKIQPAKLEDSAVYLCASSLDLGGRRQFFGPGTRLTVL.

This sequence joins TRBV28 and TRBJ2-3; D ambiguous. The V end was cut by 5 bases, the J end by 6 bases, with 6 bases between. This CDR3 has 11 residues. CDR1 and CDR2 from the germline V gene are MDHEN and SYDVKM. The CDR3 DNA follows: TGTGCCAGCAGTAGGCGGGATACGCAGTATTTT. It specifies CASSRRDTQYF.

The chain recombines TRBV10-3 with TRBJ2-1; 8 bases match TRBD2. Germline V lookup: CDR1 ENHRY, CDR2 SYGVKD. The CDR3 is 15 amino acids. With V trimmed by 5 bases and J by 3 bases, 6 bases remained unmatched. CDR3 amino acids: CAISSGGAIYNEQFF. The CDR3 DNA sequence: TGTGCCATCAGTTCGGGGGGGGCGATCTACAATGAGCAGTTCTTC.

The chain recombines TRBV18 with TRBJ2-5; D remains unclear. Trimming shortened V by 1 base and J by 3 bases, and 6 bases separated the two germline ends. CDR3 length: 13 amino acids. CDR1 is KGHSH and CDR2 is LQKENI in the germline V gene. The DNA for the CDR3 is TGTGCCAGCTCACCACAAAACGAAGAGACCCAGTACTTC. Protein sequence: CASSPQNEETQYF.

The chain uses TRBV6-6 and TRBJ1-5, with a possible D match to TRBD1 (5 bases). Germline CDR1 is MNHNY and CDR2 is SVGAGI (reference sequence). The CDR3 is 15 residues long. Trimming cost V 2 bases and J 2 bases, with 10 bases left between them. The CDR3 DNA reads TGTGCCAGCAGTTACGGGCGGGGCGGCAATCAGCCCCAGCATTTT. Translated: CASSYGRGGNQPQHF.

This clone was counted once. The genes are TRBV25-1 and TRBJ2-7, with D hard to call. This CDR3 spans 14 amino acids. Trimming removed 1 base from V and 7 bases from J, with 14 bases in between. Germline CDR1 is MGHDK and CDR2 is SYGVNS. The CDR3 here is CASSEFNTPYEQYF. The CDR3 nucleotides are TGTGCCAGCAGTGAATTCAACACACCTTATGAGCAGTACTTC.

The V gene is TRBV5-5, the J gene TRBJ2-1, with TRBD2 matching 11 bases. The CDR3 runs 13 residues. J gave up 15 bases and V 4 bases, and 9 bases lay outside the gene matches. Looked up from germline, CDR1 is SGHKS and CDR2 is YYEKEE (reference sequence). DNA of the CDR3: TGTGCCAGCAGCCCCGCCGGGACTAGCGGTAGGTTCTTC. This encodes CASSPAGTSGRFF. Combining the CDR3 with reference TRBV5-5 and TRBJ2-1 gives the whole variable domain DAGVTQSPTHLIKTRGQQVTLRCSPISGHKSVSWYQQVLGQGPQFIFQYYEKEERGRGNFPDRFSARQFPNYSSELNVNALLLGDSALYLCASSPAGTSGRFFGPGTRLTVL.

The CDR3: CASSLDSSSGNTIYF. In nucleotides, the CDR3 is TGTGCCAGCAGCTTAGACTCCAGCTCTGGAAACACCATATATTTT. The chain joins TRBV13 to TRBJ1-3; D not certain. The germline V gene has CDR1 PRHDT and CDR2 FYEKMQ (reference sequence). This CDR3 spans 15 amino acids. V lost 1 base and J lost 0, with 7 bases in between.